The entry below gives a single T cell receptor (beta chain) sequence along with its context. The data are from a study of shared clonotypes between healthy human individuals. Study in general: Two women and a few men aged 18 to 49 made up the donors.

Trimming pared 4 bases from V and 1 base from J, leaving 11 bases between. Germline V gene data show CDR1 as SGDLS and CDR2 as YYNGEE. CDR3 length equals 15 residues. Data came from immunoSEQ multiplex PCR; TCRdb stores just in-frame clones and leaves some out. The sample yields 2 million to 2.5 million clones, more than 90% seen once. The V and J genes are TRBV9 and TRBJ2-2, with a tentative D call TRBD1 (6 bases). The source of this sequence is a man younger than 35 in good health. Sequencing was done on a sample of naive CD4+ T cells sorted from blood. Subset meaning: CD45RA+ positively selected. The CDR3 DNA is TGTGCCAGCAGCCCAGTGGACAGGAACACCGGGGAGCTGTTTTTT. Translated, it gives CASSPVDRNTGELFF.